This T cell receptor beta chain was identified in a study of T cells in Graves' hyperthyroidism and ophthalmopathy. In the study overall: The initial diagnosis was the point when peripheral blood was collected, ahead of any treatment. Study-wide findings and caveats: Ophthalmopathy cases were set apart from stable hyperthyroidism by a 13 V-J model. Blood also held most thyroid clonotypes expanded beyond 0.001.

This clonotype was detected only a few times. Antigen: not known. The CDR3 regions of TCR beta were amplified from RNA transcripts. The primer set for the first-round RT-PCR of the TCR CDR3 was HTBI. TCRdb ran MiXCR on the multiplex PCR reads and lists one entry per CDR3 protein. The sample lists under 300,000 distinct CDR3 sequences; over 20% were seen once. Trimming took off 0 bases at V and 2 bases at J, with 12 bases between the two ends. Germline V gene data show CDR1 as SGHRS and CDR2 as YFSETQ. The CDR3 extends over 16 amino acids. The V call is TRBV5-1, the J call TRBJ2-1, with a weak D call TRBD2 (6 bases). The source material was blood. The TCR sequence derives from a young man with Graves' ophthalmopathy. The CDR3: CASSLAGAMTYNEQFF. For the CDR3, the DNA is TGCGCCAGCAGCTTGGCGGGAGCGATGACCTACAATGAGCAGTTCTTC.